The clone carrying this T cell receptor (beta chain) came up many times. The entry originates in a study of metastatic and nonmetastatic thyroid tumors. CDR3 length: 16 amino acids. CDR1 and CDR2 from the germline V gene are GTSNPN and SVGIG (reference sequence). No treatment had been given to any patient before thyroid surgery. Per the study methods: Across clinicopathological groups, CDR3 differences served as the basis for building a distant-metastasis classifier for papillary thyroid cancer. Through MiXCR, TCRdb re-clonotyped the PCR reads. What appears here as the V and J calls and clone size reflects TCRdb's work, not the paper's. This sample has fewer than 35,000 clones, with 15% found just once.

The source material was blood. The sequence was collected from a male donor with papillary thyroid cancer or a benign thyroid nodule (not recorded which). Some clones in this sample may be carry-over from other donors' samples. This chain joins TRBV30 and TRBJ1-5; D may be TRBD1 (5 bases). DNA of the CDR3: TGTGCGTGGGGCAAAACCTTCGACAGCGTCAATCAGCCCCAGCATTTT. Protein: CAWGKTFDSVNQPQHF.